Listed here are 17 T cell receptor beta chains from one sample, sequenced in a study of shared clonotypes between healthy human individuals. Positive CCR7 selection of CD45RO-negative cells yielded the naive CD8 cells, and terminally differentiated effector memory CD45RA+ cells were excluded. Clones were sequenced by immunoSEQ multiplex PCR, and TCRdb holds only the in-frame ones, with some missing. The sample holds about 2 million clones, approximately 94% seen once. The source material was naive CD8+ T cells sorted from blood. These receptor sequences come from a man aged 18 to 30 in good health.

This clone was detected a few times. V and J are TRBV9 and TRBJ1-1; a possible D gene is TRBD1 (6 bases). Per the germline V gene, CDR1 is SGDLS and CDR2 is YYNGEE. V dropped 0 bases and J dropped 4 bases, with 13 bases sitting between them. CDR3 length: 15 amino acids. CDR3 sequence reads: CASSVVGGAPTEAFF. The CDR3 region has the DNA TGTGCCAGCAGCGTAGTTGGGGGCGCGCCCACTGAAGCTTTCTTT.

The chain is built from TRBV30 and TRBJ1-6, with D possibly matching TRBD1 (6 bases). Germline CDR1 and CDR2: GTSNPN and SVGIG (reference sequence). This CDR3 is 12 amino acids long. Trimming took off 4 bases at V and 10 bases at J, with 11 bases between the two ends. The CDR3 DNA follows: TGTGCCTGGACACAGGGTGGATCACCCCTCCACTTT. This gives the protein CAWTQGGSPLHF.

This chain links TRBV6-1 with TRBJ1-1, with D unresolved. The CDR3 sequence is 14 residues long. Germline V gives CDR1 MNHNS, CDR2 SASEGT. V was shortened by 2 bases and J by 1 base, with 8 bases between the two germline ends. The chain's CDR3 is CASSENRANTEAFF. CDR3 bases: TGTGCCAGCAGTGAAAACCGCGCGAACACTGAAGCTTTCTTT.

The V and J genes are TRBV5-6 and TRBJ2-2, with D tentatively TRBD1 (6 bases). Germline-derived CDR1 and CDR2 are SGHDT and YYEEEE. V lost 4 bases and J lost 9, with 13 bases in between. The CDR3 covers 13 residues. The CDR3 loop is CASSGTPARELFF. For the CDR3, the DNA is TGTGCCAGCAGCGGGACACCTGCCAGGGAGCTGTTTTTT.

The V and J genes are TRBV2 and TRBJ1-3, with D unresolved. CDR1 SNHLY and CDR2 FYNNEI come from the germline V gene. The CDR3 is 15 amino acids. Trimming removed 5 bases at V and 0 bases at J, with 11 bases between. CDR3 in DNA: TGTGCCAGCAGTCAGAGTCCGCACTCTGGAAACACCATATATTTT. Translating it yields CASSQSPHSGNTIYF.

V and J are TRBV10-3 and TRBJ1-2, with 7 bases fitting TRBD1. This CDR3 is 17 amino acids long. With V trimmed by 2 bases and J by 0 bases, 9 bases remained unmatched. CDR1 is ENHRY, CDR2 SYGVKD, per germline. In DNA, the CDR3 is TGTGCCATCAGTGAGGAGGACAGGCACAGGGCTAACTATGGCTACACCTTC. Protein: CAISEEDRHRANYGYTF.

The V gene is TRBV7-9, the J gene TRBJ1-5, with 9 bases matching TRBD1. Per germline, CDR1 SEHNR and CDR2 FQNEAQ (reference sequence). V was clipped by 5 bases and J by 7 bases; unmatched bases: 6. The CDR3 is 14 residues long. The CDR3 sequence: CASSPWDREQPQHF. As DNA, the CDR3 is TGTGCCAGCAGCCCTTGGGACAGGGAGCAGCCCCAGCATTTT.

This clone was observed a single time. The genes are TRBV28 and TRBJ2-1, with D unresolved. Trimming cost V 3 bases and J 10 bases, with 10 bases left between them. The germline gives CDR1 MDHEN, CDR2 SYDVKM. The CDR3 contains 12 residues. The CDR3 reads CASSFPGREQFF. The DNA of the CDR3 is TGTGCCAGCAGTTTTCCCGGTAGGGAGCAGTTCTTC.

The chain has TRBV18 and TRBJ2-2; TRBD2 matches 7 bases. CDR1 and CDR2 (germline): KGHSH, LQKENI. V was pared by 2 bases and J by 7 bases, with 16 bases of the junction left unmatched. This CDR3 region has 18 residues. The DNA of the CDR3 is TGTGCCAGCTCACCAACTACTAGCGCGCCTCCCGGGGGCGGGGAGCTGTTTTTT. This gives the protein CASSPTTSAPPGGGELFF. Supplemented by reference TRBV18 and TRBJ2-2, the full variable domain reads NAGVMQNPRHLVRRRGQEARLRCSPMKGHSHVYWYRQLPEEGLKFMVYLQKENIIDESGMPKERFSAEFPKEGPSILRIQQVVRGDSAAYFCASSPTTSAPPGGGELFFGEGSRLTVL.

The chain employs TRBV27 and TRBJ2-7; D unresolved. The CDR3 loop spans 14 amino acids. The germline CDR1 and CDR2 sequences are MNHEY and SMNVEV (reference sequence). With 6 bases removed from V and 3 bases from J, the gap between germline ends came to 15 bases. CDR3 DNA: TGTGCCAGCAGCTCGGGCACCCTCCTCTACGAGCAGTACTTC. Amino acids: CASSSGTLLYEQYF.

Here the CDR3 DNA reads TGTGCCAGCAGTGACGGTAGTCCGACCTACGAGCAGTACTTC. As protein: CASSDGSPTYEQYF. V usage is TRBV2 and J usage is TRBJ2-7; D gene uncertain. CDR1 is SNHLY and CDR2 is FYNNEI in the germline V gene. There are 14 residues in the CDR3. V was pared by 3 bases and J by 2 bases, with 11 bases between.

V and J are TRBV9 and TRBJ1-4; D remains ambiguous. CDR1 and CDR2 (germline): SGDLS, YYNGEE. This CDR3 region has 17 residues. The V end was cut by 0 bases, the J end by 0 bases, with 12 bases between. This CDR3 is CASSVDKVLSTNEKLFF. CDR3 nucleotides: TGTGCCAGCAGCGTAGATAAGGTCCTTTCAACTAATGAAAAACTGTTTTTT. Variable domain in full (rest from reference TRBV9 and TRBJ1-4): DSGVTQTPKHLITATGQRVTLRCSPRSGDLSVYWYQQSLDQGLQFLIQYYNGEERAKGNILERFSAQQFPDLHSELNLSSLELGDSALYFCASSVDKVLSTNEKLFFGSGTQLSVL.

The V and J genes are TRBV27 and TRBJ2-1; 11 nucleotides align to TRBD2. J lost 8 bases, V lost 3 bases, and 3 bases had no gene match. Germline V gene lookup returns CDR1 MNHEY and CDR2 SMNVEV (reference sequence). The CDR3 covers 14 residues. The CDR3 is CASSFIAGGHEQFF. CDR3 sequence (DNA): TGTGCCAGCAGTTTTATAGCGGGAGGGCATGAGCAGTTCTTC.

Turning to this clone: Different DNA sequences within this sample yield the same CDR3. This sequence joins TRBV27 and TRBJ2-7; maybe TRBD2 (5 bases). CDR1 and CDR2 from the germline V gene are MNHEY and SMNVEV (reference sequence). The V end was cut by 5 bases, the J end by 4 bases, with 12 bases between. The CDR3 consists of 13 residues. CDR3 protein: CASSVQGSYEQYF. The CDR3 region has the DNA TGTGCCAGCAGTGTACAAGGGAGTTACGAGCAGTACTTC.

The chain is built from TRBV9 and TRBJ2-7; TRBD1 or TRBD2 may be the D gene (5 bases each). Trimming cost V 0 bases and J 2 bases, with 15 bases left between them. The CDR3 runs to 16 residues. Looked up from germline, CDR1 is SGDLS and CDR2 is YYNGEE. CDR3 DNA sequence: TGTGCCAGCAGCGTAGGGGGGATTGCAACTACCTACGAGCAGTACTTC. Encoded protein: CASSVGGIATTYEQYF.

The chain has TRBV29-1 and TRBJ2-7; TRBD1 matches at 8 bases. V was clipped by 2 bases and J by 3 bases; unmatched bases: 12. Germline CDR1 reads SQVTM; CDR2 reads ANQGSEA. The CDR3 spans 16 residues. CDR3 in amino acids: CSVEPAGTGRLYEQYF. The CDR3 DNA follows: TGCAGCGTTGAACCAGCCGGGACAGGCCGACTCTACGAGCAGTACTTC.

The V call is TRBV12-5, the J call TRBJ1-5, with D unclear. Trimming left V 0 bases short and J 1 base short, with 4 bases between. CDR1 is LGHNT, CDR2 FRNRAP, per germline. The CDR3 loop spans 14 amino acids. CDR3: CASGLVPSNQPQHF. As DNA, the CDR3 is TGTGCTAGTGGTTTGGTACCCAGCAATCAGCCCCAGCATTTT.